Listed below are T cell receptor beta chains from one sample, sequenced in a study of blood T cell repertoires in COVID-19. Measured with immunoSEQ multiplex PCR; TCRdb has only the in-frame clones, and not every one. The repertoire consists of some 190,000 clones, with about four fifths occurring once and the leading ten covering approximately 11%. Sequenced input: peripheral blood. The source is a woman aged 40-49 years with COVID-19, enrolled during active disease. Each CDR3 is given with its conserved first and last residue. D genes are given only for firm matches. Clone size is stated in some rows and not others, as once, few, many or a class when expanded.

-	TRBV19	TRBJ2-1	-	CASSIYEATYNEQFF	TGTGCCAGTAGTATTTATGAGGCTACCTACAATGAGCAGTTCTTC
TRBD2	TRBV7-6	TRBJ2-5	-	CASSITSGGAETQYF	TGTGCCAGCAGCATAACTAGCGGGGGGGCGGAGACCCAGTACTTC
TRBD2	TRBV5-6	TRBJ2-3	once	CASSFGLIAGRTDTQYF	TGTGCCAGCAGCTTTGGGTTGATAGCGGGGCGCACAGATACGCAGTATTTT
-	TRBV9	TRBJ2-1	-	CASSEGHSSYNEQFF	TGTGCCAGCAGCGAGGGACACAGCTCCTACAATGAGCAGTTCTTC
TRBD2	TRBV14	TRBJ2-5	-	CASSQLAGGIPETQYF	TGTGCCAGCAGCCAGCTAGCGGGAGGTATCCCCGAGACCCAGTACTTC
TRBD2	TRBV7-2	TRBJ2-1	-	CASSWTSGYYNEQFF	TGTGCCAGCAGCTGGACTAGCGGGTATTACAATGAGCAGTTCTTC
-	TRBV5-1	TRBJ2-3	-	CASSQGSGKDTQYF	TGCGCCAGCAGCCAGGGTTCCGGCAAAGATACGCAGTATTTT
-	TRBV3-1/TRBV3-2	TRBJ1-3	-	CASSQPHRGNTIYF	TGTGCCAGCAGCCAACCCCACCGGGGAAACACCATATATTTT
-	TRBV2	TRBJ2-3	-	CASRAGYLSTDTQYF	TGTGCCAGCAGGGCGGGGTACCTGAGCACAGATACGCAGTATTTT
TRBD1	TRBV28	TRBJ2-5	once	CASSPPDRGGQETQYF	TGTGCCAGCAGCCCACCGGACAGGGGGGGGCAAGAGACCCAGTACTTC
-	TRBV7-9	TRBJ1-1	once	CASRRENLNTEAFF	TGTGCCAGCAGAAGGGAGAACTTGAACACTGAAGCTTTCTTT
-	TRBV7-9	TRBJ1-2	-	CASSRLDSYGYTF	TGTGCCAGCAGCCGCCTTGACAGCTATGGCTACACCTTC
TRBD1	TRBV19	TRBJ2-3	-	CASSERQGLGTQYF	TGTGCCAGTAGTGAGAGACAGGGGTTAGGTACGCAGTATTTT
-	TRBV5-4	TRBJ1-2	few	CASSPEGASYGYTF	TGTGCCAGCAGCCCTGAAGGGGCTAGCTATGGCTACACCTTC
-	TRBV5-5	TRBJ1-2	-	CASSSGQGIVYGYTF	TGTGCCAGCAGCTCGGGCCAGGGCATCGTGTATGGCTACACCTTC
-	TRBV3-1/TRBV3-2	TRBJ1-6	-	CASSSSSGNSPLHF	TGTGCCAGCAGCTCATCTTCCGGGAATTCACCCCTCCACTTT
TRBD2	TRBV2	TRBJ2-5	many	CASRAGLAGNQETQYF	TGTGCCAGCAGGGCTGGACTAGCGGGGAACCAGGAGACCCAGTACTTC
TRBD1	TRBV11-1	TRBJ2-1	-	CASSFAGTGAEQFF	TGTGCCAGCAGCTTCGCCGGGACAGGGGCTGAGCAGTTCTTC
TRBD2	TRBV6-2/TRBV6-3	TRBJ2-1	-	CASSYSPAGGLEQFF	TGTGCCAGCAGTTACTCTCCGGCGGGGGGCTTAGAGCAGTTCTTC
TRBD1	TRBV6-5	TRBJ1-2	once	CASSRDRGLEGYTF	TGTGCCAGCAGCCGGGACAGGGGGTTGGAAGGCTACACCTTC
-	TRBV12-3/TRBV12-4	TRBJ2-2	-	CASRALRELFF	TGTGCCAGCAGAGCTTTGCGGGAGCTGTTTTTT
-	TRBV7-3	TRBJ1-1	-	CASSLGTHTEAFF	TGTGCCAGCAGCTTAGGGACTCACACTGAAGCTTTCTTT
TRBD1	TRBV10-1	TRBJ1-2	-	CASSHERNRGRNYGYTF	TGCGCCAGCAGTCACGAACGAAACAGGGGCCGGAACTATGGCTACACCTTC
-	TRBV7-2	TRBJ2-2	-	CASSKGTNTGELFF	TGTGCCAGCAGCAAGGGGACTAACACCGGGGAGCTGTTTTTT
-	TRBV28	TRBJ1-1	-	CASFGGVMNTEAFF	TGTGCCAGCTTTGGGGGGGTTATGAACACTGAAGCTTTCTTT
TRBD1	TRBV4-1	TRBJ1-2	-	CASSPLGQGKEGYTF	TGCGCCAGCAGCCCACTAGGACAGGGAAAAGAGGGCTACACCTTC
-	TRBV5-1	TRBJ2-7	-	CASSHDWPHYEQYF	TGCGCCAGCAGCCACGACTGGCCCCATTACGAGCAGTACTTC
-	TRBV21-1	TRBJ1-1	few	CASRTGVEFTEAFF	TGTGCCAGCAGGACAGGGGTGGAATTTACTGAAGCTTTCTTT
-	TRBV20-1	TRBJ1-1	-	CSASSGNTEAFF	TGCAGTGCTAGTTCAGGGAACACTGAAGCTTTCTTT
TRBD2	TRBV6-5	TRBJ2-7	-	CASREGERAYEQYF	TGTGCCAGCCGGGAGGGGGAGAGGGCCTACGAGCAGTACTTC
-	TRBV2	TRBJ1-6	-	CASSESHSSSPLHF	TGTGCCAGCAGTGAGAGTCACAGTTCTTCACCCCTCCACTTT
-	TRBV27	TRBJ1-2	-	CASSEYRDGPYGYTF	TGTGCCAGCAGTGAATACAGGGATGGCCCCTATGGCTACACCTTC
TRBD1	TRBV19	TRBJ1-5	-	CASSFPTGNNQPQHF	TGTGCCAGTAGTTTTCCGACAGGGAACAATCAGCCCCAGCATTTT
-	TRBV6-5	TRBJ1-6	-	CASSYGSGLNSPLHF	TGTGCCAGCAGTTACGGCAGCGGATTAAATTCACCCCTCCACTTT
-	TRBV5-4	TRBJ2-7	-	CASSLGPSDYEQYF	TGTGCCAGCAGCTTGGGACCGAGCGACTACGAGCAGTACTTC
TRBD2	TRBV9	TRBJ2-2	-	CARSVGGGGPTRELFF	TGTGCCCGCAGCGTCGGGGGGGGAGGGCCTACCCGGGAGCTGTTTTTT
-	TRBV9	TRBJ2-5	-	CASSVPPDFSVGTQYF	TGTGCCAGCAGCGTACCCCCGGACTTTTCCGTGGGGACCCAGTACTTC
-	TRBV5-1	TRBJ2-1	few	CASSWDLRGNEQFF	TGCGCCAGCAGCTGGGACCTGCGGGGCAATGAGCAGTTCTTC
-	TRBV19	TRBJ1-1	-	CATKRGSRDTEAFF	TGTGCCACCAAAAGGGGGTCGAGGGACACTGAAGCTTTCTTT
TRBD2	TRBV19	TRBJ2-1	-	CASTSGGSTYNEQFF	TGTGCCAGTACGAGCGGGGGTTCGACCTACAATGAGCAGTTCTTC
TRBD1	TRBV11-2	TRBJ2-1	-	CASSFTGQGINEQFF	TGTGCCAGCAGCTTTACGGGACAGGGAATCAATGAGCAGTTCTTC
TRBD1	TRBV30	TRBJ1-5	-	CAWSVMQGGNQPQHF	TGTGCCTGGAGTGTAATGCAGGGGGGCAATCAGCCCCAGCATTTT
-	TRBV6-5	TRBJ2-7	few	CASSYQGGQYF	TGTGCCAGCAGTTATCAAGGCGGGCAGTACTTC
-	TRBV5-8	TRBJ1-2	once	CASSLQGTGYTF	TGTGCCAGCAGCTTGCAGGGGACTGGCTACACCTTC
-	TRBV7-9	TRBJ1-1	-	CASSYQGPDTEAFF	TGTGCCAGCAGCTATCAGGGTCCGGACACTGAAGCTTTCTTT
-	TRBV9	TRBJ2-5	-	CASSVRDNPQETQYF	TGTGCCAGCAGCGTCAGGGACAACCCCCAAGAGACCCAGTACTTC
-	TRBV7-7	TRBJ2-1	-	CASSLSSSTEQFF	TGTGCTAGCAGCTTATCTTCCAGTACTGAGCAGTTCTTC
TRBD2	TRBV6-5	TRBJ2-1	-	CASGALAGEDEQFF	TGTGCCAGCGGGGCACTAGCGGGAGAGGATGAGCAGTTCTTC
-	TRBV6-5	TRBJ2-2	-	CASSTSSGELFF	TGTGCCAGCAGTACTAGTTCCGGGGAGCTGTTTTTT
-	TRBV3-1/TRBV3-2	TRBJ2-7	-	CASSQSYEQYF	TGTGCCAGCAGCCAATCGTATGAGCAGTACTTC
TRBD2	TRBV11-3	TRBJ2-1	-	CASSPTSASGNEQFF	TGTGCCAGCAGCCCAACTAGCGCCAGTGGGAATGAGCAGTTCTTC